Listed below are T cell receptor beta chains from one sample, sequenced in a study of regulatory T cells in long-lasting Graves disease. TCRdb re-called the multiplex PCR reads with MiXCR, one entry per CDR3 protein. The table records some 500,000 distinct CDR3 sequences, roughly 12% of them present only once. Another study also made use of these data, one on T cells in Graves' hyperthyroidism and ophthalmopathy.

This sample comprised peripheral blood mononuclear cells (PBMCs), obtained at new diagnosis, from a patient treated with antithyroid drugs. These receptors were obtained from a man aged 30 to 45 with Graves disease. The CDR3 runs from the conserved cysteine through the conserved F or W. Clone size is not always given. Where it is, it says once, few, many or a class for expanded clones.

abundance	v_gene	j_gene	CDR3aa
NA	TRBV6-1	TRBJ2-1	CASSDRASRAYSEQFF
many	TRBV3-1	TRBJ2-5	CASSQDVTTRETQYF
NA	TRBV25-1	TRBJ2-7	CASSEPTGLGEQYF
many	TRBV24-1	TRBJ2-1	CATSDVRGQGYNEQFF
many	TRBV7-3	TRBJ1-2	CASSLVTGADGYTF
many	TRBV6-1	TRBJ2-7	CASIRTSGSGSYEQYF
many	TRBV7-8	TRBJ1-1	CASSRFGGDTEAFF
NA	TRBV27	TRBJ2-1	CASSSPGGLVNNEQFF
many	TRBV11-2	TRBJ2-5	CASSIGQQETQYF
many	TRBV7-8	TRBJ2-7	CASSSERRAYEQYF